A selection of T cell receptor beta chains follows, all from one sample in a study of siplizumab effects on memory and regulatory T cells. The repertoire was sequenced with immunoSEQ multiplex PCR; TCRdb's copy has only in-frame clones and lacks some. The table lists 100,000 or so clones, about 93% of them singletons. Material: non-Treg CD4+ T cells sorted from blood. The receptors stem from a human donor in good health. The CDR3 runs from the conserved cysteine through the conserved F or W. A D gene is named only where the DNA matches it firmly. Not all rows give a size; the values are once, few, many and, for expanded clones, a class.

J gene | D gene | clone size | V gene | CDR3 DNA | CDR3 protein
TRBJ2-5 | . | . | TRBV7-2 | TGTGCCACCGGAATAGGGGAGACCCAGTACTTC | CATGIGETQYF
TRBJ1-2 | TRBD1 | few | TRBV30 | TGTGCCTGGAGGAAACAGGGGGCGGAAGGCTACACCTTC | CAWRKQGAEGYTF
TRBJ2-6 | . | . | TRBV7-3 | TGTGCCAGTCGGGCGTCCTCTGGGGCCAACGTCCTGACTTTC | CASRASSGANVLTF
TRBJ2-5 | . | . | TRBV6-1 | TGTGCCAGCAGTGAACAGATATTGGAGACCCAGTACTTC | CASSEQILETQYF
TRBJ1-4 | . | . | TRBV21-1 | TGTGCCAGCAGCCCCCGCGGGTCTGAAAAACTGTTTTTT | CASSPRGSEKLFF
TRBJ2-6 | . | . | TRBV14 | TGTGCCAGCAGCCAACATGGGGGAGGAGGGGCCAACGTCCTGACTTTC | CASSQHGGGGANVLTF
TRBJ2-5 | TRBD2 | . | TRBV11-2 | TGTGCCAGCAGCCCCTTCGGGACTAGGGAAGACCAGTACTTC | CASSPFGTREDQYF
TRBJ2-2 | TRBD2 | . | TRBV19 | TGTGCCAGTAGTATGACTAGCGGGAACACCGGGGAGCTGTTTTTT | CASSMTSGNTGELFF
TRBJ2-7 | TRBD1 | . | TRBV10-3 | TGTGCCATCAGTTGGACAGGGAGCTCCTACGAGCAGTACTTC | CAISWTGSSYEQYF
TRBJ2-5 | . | . | TRBV6-6 | TGTGCCAGCAGTGTCTCGCGGGACAACCAAGAGACCCAGTACTTC | CASSVSRDNQETQYF